Shown below are 9 T cell receptor beta chains from a single sample sequenced in a study of shared clonotypes between healthy human individuals. Sequencing was performed with immunoSEQ multiplex PCR; in TCRdb, only in-frame clones are kept and a portion is missing. Of 330,000 or so clones listed, more than 60% are singletons. Sequencing was performed on memory CD4+ T cells sorted from blood. As for subset: CD45RA-negative fraction. These receptors came from a man aged 30-40 years in good health.

This clone was recorded at least ten times. The V and J genes are TRBV29-1 and TRBJ2-5; 8 nucleotides agree with TRBD2. Losses at the gene ends were 5 bases for V and 3 bases for J; bases not matched to a gene: 11. There are 15 residues in the CDR3. Germline values: CDR1 SQVTM, CDR2 ANQGSEA. The CDR3 nucleotides read TGCAGCGTTTTACGTTTGGCGGGACTAGAAGAGACCCAGTACTTC. This encodes CSVLRLAGLEETQYF.

This clone was seen only once. V and J are TRBV5-1 and TRBJ1-2; 9 nucleotides match TRBD1. The germline V gene encodes CDR1 SGHRS and CDR2 YFSETQ. This CDR3 comprises 16 residues. V lost 0 bases, J lost 3 bases, and 6 bases stayed unmatched. The CDR3 nucleotides read TGCGCCAGCAGCTTGGCCGAGGGACAGGGTTACTATGGCTACACCTTC. As protein: CASSLAEGQGYYGYTF.

This clone was observed once. V usage is TRBV7-8 and J usage is TRBJ2-7, with 8 bases that match TRBD2. The CDR3 is made up of 18 amino acids. Unmatched junction bases numbered 18, after V lost 5 bases and J lost 3 bases. The germline CDR1 and CDR2 sequences are SGHVS and FQNEAQ. CDR3 sequence (DNA): TGTGCCAGCAGCCAAGGGATAGCGGGAAAGGCCGGGGGCTACGAGCAGTACTTC. Translated, it gives CASSQGIAGKAGGYEQYF. Looking up the rest from reference TRBV7-8 and TRBJ2-7 gives the full variable domain: GAGVSQSPRYKVAKRGQDVALRCDPISGHVSLFWYQQALGQGPEFLTYFQNEAQLDKSGLPSDRFFAERPEGSVSTLKIQRTQQEDSAVYLCASSQGIAGKAGGYEQYFGPGTRLTVT.

V gene TRBV7-8 combines with J gene TRBJ1-1; D ambiguous. Trimming stripped 3 bases from V and 0 bases from J, with 11 bases between. The germline V gene has CDR1 SGHVS and CDR2 FQNEAQ. The CDR3 extends over 15 amino acids. The CDR3 loop is CASSFTTVMNTEAFF. In DNA, the CDR3 is TGTGCCAGCAGCTTTACGACGGTGATGAACACTGAAGCTTTCTTT.

The CDR3 DNA is TGTGCCAGCAGCCCCCAGACAGGGGGGGGACAAGAGACCCAGTACTTC. Protein sequence: CASSPQTGGGQETQYF. The chain joins TRBV7-9 to TRBJ2-5, with 9 bases that match TRBD1. Germline V CDR1 and CDR2: SEHNR, FQNEAQ (reference sequence). CDR3 length: 16 residues. The V gene end was trimmed by 5 bases and the J gene end by 2 bases; junction bases not matched to a gene: 9.

This clone came up a few times. The rearrangement links TRBV2 to TRBJ2-4; D is perhaps TRBD1 (6 bases). Trimming left V 7 bases short and J 0 bases short, with 10 bases between. In germline, CDR1 is SNHLY, CDR2 FYNNEI. The CDR3 loop spans 14 amino acids. The CDR3 sequence is CASTHREAKNIQYF. The CDR3 DNA reads TGTGCCAGCACCCACAGGGAAGCCAAAAACATTCAGTACTTC.

The chain recombines TRBV10-3 with TRBJ2-7; D is possibly TRBD2 (5 bases). The CDR3 runs 13 residues. V was trimmed by 0 bases and J by 7 bases, leaving 10 bases between them. The germline V gene encodes CDR1 ENHRY and CDR2 SYGVKD. CDR3 nucleotide sequence: TGTGCCATCAGTGAGTCAATTGAGGGAGAGCAGTACTTC. Protein product: CAISESIEGEQYF.

Many counts were recorded for this clone. The chain recombines TRBV2 with TRBJ2-5; D ambiguous. The V gene's germline CDR1 is SNHLY and CDR2 FYNNEI. This CDR3 spans 14 amino acids. V was trimmed by 8 bases and J by 1 base, leaving 14 bases between them. In DNA, the CDR3 is TGTGCCAGCTCGCTAATCACCGGCCAAGAGACCCAGTACTTC. This sequence encodes CASSLITGQETQYF.

This chain uses TRBV11-3 with TRBJ2-7; D possibly corresponds to TRBD1 (5 bases). The V and J ends lost 8 bases and 2 bases respectively, with 13 bases between them. Germline V lookup: CDR1 SGHNT, CDR2 YENEEA. The CDR3 totals 13 residues. CDR3 region: CASAQGRTYEQYF. CDR3 bases: TGTGCCAGCGCTCAGGGTAGGACCTACGAGCAGTACTTC.